These 9 T cell receptor beta chains were sequenced from one sample in a study of spatial heterogeneity in lung cancer. TCRdb reprocessed the 5' RACE reads with MiXCR, giving one entry per CDR3 protein. The profile shows under 150,000 distinct CDR3 sequences, 12% of them singletons. Stated time point: blood at routine non-recurrence follow-up after resection. Tumor, nontumor lung or frozen PBMC supplied whole RNA, sequenced without sorting. This sample comprised PBMCs, obtained at follow-up. The receptors were sampled from a male donor with early-stage non-small cell lung cancer.

This clonotype has more than one count but fewer than ten. The chain combines TRBV27 with TRBJ2-7; 13 bases are shared with TRBD2. CDR1 and CDR2 from the germline V gene are MNHEY and SMNVEV (reference sequence). V lost 3 bases and J lost 6; bases outside the gene matches: 2. This CDR3 comprises 14 residues. CDR3: CASSFGTSGVEQYF. The CDR3 DNA reads as TGTGCCAGCAGTTTCGGGACTAGCGGGGTCGAGCAGTACTTC.

This clonotype was detected only a few times. The chain recombines TRBV28 with TRBJ1-1; D not resolved. V dropped 5 bases and J dropped 6 bases, with 16 bases sitting between them. The CDR3 has 14 residues. In germline, CDR1 is MDHEN, CDR2 SYDVKM. CDR3 amino acids: CASSPTGGYAEAFF. CDR3 in DNA: TGTGCCAGCAGTCCCACCGGAGGTTACGCTGAAGCTTTCTTT.

The chain employs TRBV14 and TRBJ2-3; no clear D. Germline CDR1 is SGHDN and CDR2 is FVKESK. The CDR3 extends over 14 amino acids. V gave up 1 base and J gave up 2 bases, with 7 bases separating them. CDR3 in DNA: TGTGCCAGCAGCCAAGTAGCTACCACAGATACGCAGTATTTT. Translating gives CASSQVATTDTQYF.

The V call is TRBV30, the J call TRBJ2-7; D assignment may be TRBD1 or TRBD2 (6 bases each). Germline V gene sequence: CDR1 GTSNPN, CDR2 SVGIG (reference sequence). The CDR3 loop spans 18 amino acids. Trimming left V 1 base short and J 1 base short, with 23 bases between. CDR3 sequence reads: CAWSERVGGRGRSYEQYF. The CDR3 DNA follows: TGTGCCTGGAGTGAGCGGGTAGGGGGGAGAGGACGATCCTACGAGCAGTACTTC.

The chain couples TRBV6-2 or TRBV6-3 to TRBJ1-5; D gene unclear. Trimming took off 2 bases at V and 5 bases at J, with 7 bases between the two ends. The CDR3 spans 13 residues. Germline V CDR1 and CDR2: MNHEY, SVGEGT. The CDR3 DNA is TGTGCCAGCAGTTACCGGGCATATCAGCCCCAGCATTTT. The encoded protein is CASSYRAYQPQHF.

At least ten counts were recorded for this clonotype. The chain uses TRBV9 and TRBJ1-2, with 8 nucleotides matching TRBD1. V lost 3 bases, J lost 5 bases, and 6 bases stayed unmatched. Germline V CDR1 and CDR2: SGDLS, YYNGEE. This CDR3 has 14 residues. As DNA, the CDR3 is TGTGCCAGCAGCGCCGGGACAGGACCTTATGGCTACACCTTC. Protein sequence: CASSAGTGPYGYTF.

This clonotype was counted ten times or more. CDR3 sequence reads: CAWSTFRIAKNIQYF. In nucleotides, the CDR3 is TGTGCCTGGAGCACCTTCAGGATAGCCAAAAACATTCAGTACTTC. The chain joins TRBV30 to TRBJ2-4; unclear D gene. The CDR3 covers 15 residues. Germline CDR1 and CDR2: GTSNPN and SVGIG (reference sequence). The V end was cut by 3 bases, the J end by 0 bases, with 12 bases between.

This clonotype has a handful of counts. The chain couples TRBV12-3 or TRBV12-4 to TRBJ1-4; possible D gene TRBD1, 5 bases. The germline V and J ends were trimmed by 3 bases and 8 bases, with 13 bases remaining between them. The CDR3 sequence is 14 residues long. CDR3 sequence reads: CASSFSGGKEKLFF. The CDR3 DNA is TGTGCCAGCAGTTTTTCGGGGGGGAAGGAAAAACTGTTTTTT.

This clonotype has a count of ten or more. The rearrangement uses TRBV12-3 or TRBV12-4 and TRBJ2-7, with a possible D match to TRBD2 (6 bases). CDR3 size: 15 residues. Trimming pared 8 bases from V and 3 bases from J, leaving 20 bases between. The CDR3 bases are TGTGCCAGCGTCCGAGGATTGCGGGGTGACTACGAGCAGTACTTC. Translated, it gives CASVRGLRGDYEQYF.